The clone carrying this T cell receptor (beta chain) appeared a few times. The data were taken from a study of T-cell reconstitution after alpha-beta-depleted transplantation in children. The CDR3 covers 18 residues. V lost 3 bases and J lost 0; bases outside the gene matches: 7. CDR1 is SGHTA, CDR2 FQGTGA, per germline. Unique molecular identifiers were used in preparing the TCRbeta library. TCRdb fed the PCR reads into MiXCR, producing one record per CDR3 protein. The sample yields hundreds of thousands of distinct CDR3 sequences, around 17% seen once. The chain combines TRBV7-3 with TRBJ2-6; 8 nucleotides align to TRBD1. The starting material was PBMCs from the stem cell graft donor, obtained from the stem cell graft. The source of this sequence is a human donor who donated a stem cell graft to a child with acute myeloid leukemia. This CDR3 reads CASSFYGTGYSGANVLTF. CDR3 bases: TGTGCCAGCAGCTTCTATGGGACAGGCTACTCTGGGGCCAACGTCCTGACTTTC. Drawing the rest from reference TRBV7-3 and TRBJ2-6, the complete variable domain is GAGVSQTPSNKVTEKGKYVELRCDPISGHTALYWYRQSLGQGPEFLIYFQGTGAADDSGLPNDRFFAVRPEGSVSTLKIQRTERGDSAVYLCASSFYGTGYSGANVLTFGAGSRLTVL.